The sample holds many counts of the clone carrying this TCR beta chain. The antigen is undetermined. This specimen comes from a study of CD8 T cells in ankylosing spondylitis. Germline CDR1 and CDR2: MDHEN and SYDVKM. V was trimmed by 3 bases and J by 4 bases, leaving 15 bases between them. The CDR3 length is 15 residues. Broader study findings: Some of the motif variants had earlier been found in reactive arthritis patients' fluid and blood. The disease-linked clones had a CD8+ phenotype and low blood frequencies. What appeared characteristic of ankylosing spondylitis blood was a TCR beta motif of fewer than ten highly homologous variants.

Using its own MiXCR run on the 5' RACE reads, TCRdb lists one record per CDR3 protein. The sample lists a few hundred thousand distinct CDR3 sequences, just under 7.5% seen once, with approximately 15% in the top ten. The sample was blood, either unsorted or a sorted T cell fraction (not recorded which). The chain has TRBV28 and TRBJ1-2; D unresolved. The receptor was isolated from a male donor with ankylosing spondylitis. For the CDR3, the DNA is TGTGCCAGCAGTTTTACCCGGACTTCCTTCTATGGCTACACCTTC. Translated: CASSFTRTSFYGYTF.